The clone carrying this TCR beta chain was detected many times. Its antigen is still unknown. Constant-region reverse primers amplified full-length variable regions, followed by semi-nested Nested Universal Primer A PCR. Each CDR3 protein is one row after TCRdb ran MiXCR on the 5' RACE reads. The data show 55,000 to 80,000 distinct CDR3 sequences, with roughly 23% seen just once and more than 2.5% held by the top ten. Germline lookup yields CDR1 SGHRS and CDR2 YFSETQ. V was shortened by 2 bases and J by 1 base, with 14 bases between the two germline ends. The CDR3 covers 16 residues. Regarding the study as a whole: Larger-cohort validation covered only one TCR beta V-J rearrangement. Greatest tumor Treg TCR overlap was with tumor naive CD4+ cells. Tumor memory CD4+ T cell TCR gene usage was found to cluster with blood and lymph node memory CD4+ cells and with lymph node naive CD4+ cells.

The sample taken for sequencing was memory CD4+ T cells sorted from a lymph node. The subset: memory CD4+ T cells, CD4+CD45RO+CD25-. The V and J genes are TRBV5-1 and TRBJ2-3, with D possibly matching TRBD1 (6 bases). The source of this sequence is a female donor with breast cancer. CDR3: CASSFLAGDGTDTQYF. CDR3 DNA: TGCGCCAGCAGCTTTTTGGCAGGGGATGGCACAGATACGCAGTATTTT.